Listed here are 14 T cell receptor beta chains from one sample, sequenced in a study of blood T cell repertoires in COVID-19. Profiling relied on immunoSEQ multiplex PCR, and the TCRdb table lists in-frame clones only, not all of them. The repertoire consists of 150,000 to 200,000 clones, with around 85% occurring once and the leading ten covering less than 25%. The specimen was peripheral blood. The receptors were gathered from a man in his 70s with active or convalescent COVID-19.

The CDR3 region has the DNA TGCGCCAGCAGCTGGGCGGGGACAGGGAGGAACTCTGGGGCCAACGTCCTGACTTTC. Its translation is CASSWAGTGRNSGANVLTF. V and J are TRBV5-1 and TRBJ2-6; 9 bases align to TRBD1. The trim removed 3 bases at V and 0 bases at J, leaving 10 bases unmatched. Per germline, CDR1 SGHRS and CDR2 YFSETQ. The CDR3 loop spans 19 amino acids.

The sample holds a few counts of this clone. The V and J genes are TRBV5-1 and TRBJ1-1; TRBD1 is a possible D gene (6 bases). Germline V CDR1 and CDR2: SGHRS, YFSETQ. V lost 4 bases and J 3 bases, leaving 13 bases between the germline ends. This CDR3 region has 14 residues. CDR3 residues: CASSPQGRHTEAFF. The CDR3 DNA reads TGCGCCAGCAGCCCACAGGGCCGCCACACTGAAGCTTTCTTT.

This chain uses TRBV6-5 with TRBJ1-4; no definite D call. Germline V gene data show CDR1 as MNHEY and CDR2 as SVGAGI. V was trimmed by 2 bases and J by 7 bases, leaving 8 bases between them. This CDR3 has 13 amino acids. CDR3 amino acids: CASSYNRAEKLFF. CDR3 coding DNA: TGTGCCAGCAGTTACAACAGAGCTGAAAAACTGTTTTTT.

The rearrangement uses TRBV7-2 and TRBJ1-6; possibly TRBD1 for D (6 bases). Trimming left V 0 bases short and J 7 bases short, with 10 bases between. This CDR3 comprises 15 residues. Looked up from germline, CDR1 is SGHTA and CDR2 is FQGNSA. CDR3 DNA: TGTGCCAGCAGCTTAGCATCCAGGGGAAATTCACCCCTCCACTTT. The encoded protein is CASSLASRGNSPLHF.

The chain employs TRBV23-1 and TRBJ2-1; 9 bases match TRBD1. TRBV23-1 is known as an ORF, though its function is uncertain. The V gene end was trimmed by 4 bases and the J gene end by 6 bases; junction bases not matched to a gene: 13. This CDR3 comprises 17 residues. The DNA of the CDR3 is TGCGCCAGCAGTCCCTCCCCGGACAGGGGTAAGGGCAATGAGCAGTTCTTC. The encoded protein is CASSPSPDRGKGNEQFF.

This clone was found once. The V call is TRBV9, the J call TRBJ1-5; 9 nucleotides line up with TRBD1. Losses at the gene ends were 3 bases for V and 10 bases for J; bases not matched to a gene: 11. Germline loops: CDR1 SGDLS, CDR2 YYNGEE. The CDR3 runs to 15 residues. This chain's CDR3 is CASSATGQGRVPQHF. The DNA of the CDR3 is TGTGCCAGCAGCGCCACAGGACAGGGGAGGGTTCCCCAGCATTTT.

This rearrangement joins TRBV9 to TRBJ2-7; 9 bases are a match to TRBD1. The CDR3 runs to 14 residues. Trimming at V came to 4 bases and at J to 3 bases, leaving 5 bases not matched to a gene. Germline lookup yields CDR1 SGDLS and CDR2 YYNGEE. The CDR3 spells CASSLGTGNYEQYF. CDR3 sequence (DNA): TGTGCCAGCAGCCTCGGGACAGGGAACTACGAGCAGTACTTC.

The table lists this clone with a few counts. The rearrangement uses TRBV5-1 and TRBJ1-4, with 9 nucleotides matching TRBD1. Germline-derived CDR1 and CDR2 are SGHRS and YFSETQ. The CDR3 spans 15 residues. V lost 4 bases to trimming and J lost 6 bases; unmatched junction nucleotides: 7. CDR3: CASSLAGTGYEKLFF. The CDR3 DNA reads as TGCGCCAGCAGCCTGGCCGGGACAGGGTATGAAAAACTGTTTTTT.

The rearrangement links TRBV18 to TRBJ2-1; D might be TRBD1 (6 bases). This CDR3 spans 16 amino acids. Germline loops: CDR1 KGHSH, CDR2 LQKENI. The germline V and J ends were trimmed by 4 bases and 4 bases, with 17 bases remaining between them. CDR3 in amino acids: CASSHPQGALYNEQFF. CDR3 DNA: TGTGCCAGCTCACATCCACAGGGTGCCCTTTACAATGAGCAGTTCTTC.

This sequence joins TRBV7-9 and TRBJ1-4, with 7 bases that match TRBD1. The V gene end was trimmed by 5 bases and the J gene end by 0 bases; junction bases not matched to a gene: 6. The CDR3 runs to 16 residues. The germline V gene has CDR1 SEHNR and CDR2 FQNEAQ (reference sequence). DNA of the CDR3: TGTGCCAGCAGCCCGCCCCAGGGGGCAACTAATGAAAAACTGTTTTTT. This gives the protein CASSPPQGATNEKLFF.

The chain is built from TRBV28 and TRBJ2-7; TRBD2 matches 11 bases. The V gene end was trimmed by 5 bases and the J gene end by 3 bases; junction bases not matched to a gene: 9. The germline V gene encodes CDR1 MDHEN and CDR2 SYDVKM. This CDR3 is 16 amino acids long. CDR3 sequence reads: CASSPTGTSGFYEQYF. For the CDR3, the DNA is TGTGCCAGCAGTCCCACCGGGACTAGCGGCTTCTACGAGCAGTACTTC.

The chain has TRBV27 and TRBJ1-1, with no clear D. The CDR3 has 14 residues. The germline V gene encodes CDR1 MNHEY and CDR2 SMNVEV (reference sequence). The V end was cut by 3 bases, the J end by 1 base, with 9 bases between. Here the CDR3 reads CASSLGLANTEAFF. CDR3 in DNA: TGTGCCAGCAGTTTGGGCCTTGCGAACACTGAAGCTTTCTTT.

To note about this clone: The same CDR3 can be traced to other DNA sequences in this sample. This CDR3 is CASSLAVYGYTF. CDR3 nucleotide sequence: TGTGCCAGCAGTTTAGCGGTGTACGGCTACACCTTC. The V call is TRBV28, the J call TRBJ1-2, with no clear D. The germline V and J ends were trimmed by 2 bases and 8 bases, with 9 bases remaining between them. The CDR3 is 12 residues long. The V gene's germline CDR1 is MDHEN and CDR2 SYDVKM.

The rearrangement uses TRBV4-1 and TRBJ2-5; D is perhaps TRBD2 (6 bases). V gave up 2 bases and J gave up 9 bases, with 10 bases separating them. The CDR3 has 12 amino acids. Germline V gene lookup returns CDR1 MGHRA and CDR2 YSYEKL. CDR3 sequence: CASSQPRGAQYF. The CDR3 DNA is TGCGCCAGCAGCCAACCCCGCGGGGCCCAGTACTTC.